These 31 T cell receptor beta chains came from one sample sequenced in a study of somatic mutations in cytotoxic T cells in rheumatoid arthritis (dated by TCRdb to between 2016 and 2019). Libraries came from the immunoSEQ multiplex PCR assay. TCRdb stores this immuneACCESS table with in-frame sequences only. Part of the clones is absent; in the studies checked, under half of the shortfall reflects unresolved V genes, and no reason is known for the rest. The sample table holds approximately 17,000 clones, of which 78% were seen once. The ten largest clones add up to about 17% of the sample. Material: CD8+ T cells sorted from blood. All receptors derive from an adult with rheumatoid arthritis.

V usage is TRBV7-2 and J usage is TRBJ2-7; TRBD1 might be the D (6 bases). The CDR3 spans 15 residues. V was trimmed by 2 bases and J by 1 base, leaving 12 bases between them. Germline-derived CDR1 and CDR2 are SGHTA and FQGNSA. The CDR3 DNA sequence: TGTGCCAGCAGCTTACTCCGGGACAAGTCCTACGAGCAGTACTTC. Its translation is CASSLLRDKSYEQYF.

The rearrangement joins TRBV19 to TRBJ2-1, with TRBD2 as a possible D gene (6 bases). CDR1 LNHDA and CDR2 SQIVND come from the germline V gene (reference sequence). This CDR3 region has 16 residues. V was clipped by 0 bases and J by 8 bases, with 17 bases between them. CDR3 sequence: CASSIDGTAAFYEQFF. The CDR3 DNA follows: TGTGCCAGTAGTATAGATGGGACTGCAGCATTTTATGAGCAGTTCTTC.

The chain joins TRBV30 to TRBJ2-7; 7 nucleotides agree with TRBD1. Germline V gene data show CDR1 as GTSNPN and CDR2 as SVGIG (reference sequence). CDR3 length: 13 amino acids. Trimming cost V 2 bases and J 4 bases; bases outside gene matches: 5. CDR3 DNA sequence: TGTGCCTGGAGTATAGGGGGCTGGTACGAGCAGTACTTC. It specifies CAWSIGGWYEQYF.

CDR3 sequence: CASSLVGQGLVNEQFF. DNA of the CDR3: TGTGCCAGCAGCTTGGTGGGACAGGGGTTGGTGAATGAGCAGTTCTTC. This chain joins TRBV5-6 and TRBJ2-1; TRBD1 aligns across 10 bases. The V segment lost 0 bases and the J segment 7 bases; nucleotides outside the gene matches: 7. This CDR3 has 16 amino acids. The germline V gene has CDR1 SGHDT and CDR2 YYEEEE.

The rearrangement joins TRBV2 to TRBJ2-5; 7 bases align to TRBD1. The CDR3 totals 15 residues. In germline, CDR1 is SNHLY, CDR2 FYNNEI. V shed 1 base, J shed 0 bases, and the junction held 2 bases outside the gene matches. The CDR3 coding sequence is TGTGCCAGCAGTGAAGGGGGACAGCACCAAGAGACCCAGTACTTC. Translated: CASSEGGQHQETQYF.

The chain combines TRBV4-1 with TRBJ2-5; 11 bases are a match to TRBD2. The closer fit of TRBJ2-7 to the DNA end suggests the J call may be wrong. The germline V gene has CDR1 MGHRA and CDR2 YSYEKL. The CDR3 runs to 16 residues. The CDR3 loop reads CASSQLLAGGHYEQYF. The CDR3 region has the DNA TGCGCCAGCAGCCAACTATTAGCGGGGGGGCACTACGAGCAGTACTTC.

The J gene is TRBJ1-1, the V gene TRBV19, with D tentatively TRBD1 (5 bases). This CDR3 spans 14 amino acids. The V gene lost 5 bases and the J gene lost 4 bases, with 14 bases spanning the gap. Germline CDR1 is LNHDA and CDR2 is SQIVND (reference sequence). In DNA form, the CDR3 reads TGTGCCAGTAGTTCGGACGGGGGTTTCACTGAAGCTTTCTTT. Amino acids: CASSSDGGFTEAFF.

This clone is a singleton in its sample. This chain links TRBV28 with TRBJ1-1, with D perhaps TRBD1 (6 bases). The CDR3 runs to 14 residues. The V end was cut by 3 bases, the J end by 8 bases, with 16 bases between. Germline V lookup: CDR1 MDHEN, CDR2 SYDVKM. The CDR3 nucleotides are TGTGCCAGCAGTTTCCCGGGGGGCAGCCCAGAAGCTTTCTTT. It specifies CASSFPGGSPEAFF.

The rearrangement joins TRBV7-9 to TRBJ2-7; 10 bases map to TRBD2. Trimming took 4 bases from V and 0 from J; bases not matched to a gene: 3. Germline CDR1 and CDR2: SEHNR and FQNEAQ (reference sequence). This CDR3 has 15 amino acids. The CDR3 spells CASSSSGGDSYEQYF. CDR3 in DNA: TGTGCCAGCAGCTCTAGCGGGGGAGACTCCTACGAGCAGTACTTC.

The rearrangement links TRBV4-1 to TRBJ1-5; tentative D call: TRBD1 (6 bases). The CDR3 is 17 residues long. The germline V and J ends were trimmed by 0 bases and 2 bases, with 14 bases remaining between them. Germline loops: CDR1 MGHRA, CDR2 YSYEKL. CDR3 sequence: CASSQDRMSGGNQPQHF. As DNA, the CDR3 is TGCGCCAGCAGCCAAGACCGTATGTCAGGGGGCAATCAGCCCCAGCATTTT.

The genes are TRBV5-1 and TRBJ1-4; D is possibly TRBD1 (5 bases). Germline CDR1 SGHRS, CDR2 YFSETQ. Trimming took 4 bases from V and 6 from J, leaving 10 bases between them. The CDR3 is made up of 13 amino acids. CDR3 DNA: TGCGCCAGCAGCCCCCGGGGCCATGAAAAACTGTTTTTT. It translates to CASSPRGHEKLFF.

The rearrangement uses TRBV11-1 and TRBJ1-1; maybe TRBD1 (5 bases). Germline loops: CDR1 SGHAT, CDR2 FQDESV (reference sequence). Trimming stripped 5 bases from V and 0 bases from J, with 13 bases between. This CDR3 has 15 amino acids. The DNA for the CDR3 is TGTGCCAGCAGCGACAGTCCCTCCATGAACACTGAAGCTTTCTTT. Protein: CASSDSPSMNTEAFF.

The chain carries TRBV25-1 and TRBJ2-2; weak D call: TRBD1 (5 bases). CDR1 MGHDK and CDR2 SYGVNS come from the germline V gene. This CDR3 spans 18 amino acids. Trimming stripped 3 bases from V and 4 bases from J, with 21 bases between. This CDR3 is CASSDSGSAGVFTGELFF. CDR3 coding DNA: TGTGCCAGCAGTGATTCAGGGTCCGCCGGTGTTTTCACCGGGGAGCTGTTTTTT.

In this sample, this clone turned up a few times. Other DNA variants within this sample encode the same CDR3. The chain combines TRBV27 with TRBJ1-6; TRBD1 matches 10 bases. The CDR3 runs 14 residues. V lost 6 bases to trimming and J lost 7 bases; unmatched junction nucleotides: 3. In germline, CDR1 is MNHEY, CDR2 SMNVEV (reference sequence). The CDR3 region has the DNA TGTGCCAGCAGGCCGGGACAGGGGAATTCACCCCTCCACTTT. Amino acids: CASRPGQGNSPLHF.

The genes are TRBV6-5 and TRBJ1-2; D uncertain. The V end was cut by 3 bases, the J end by 6 bases, with 11 bases between. Per germline, CDR1 MNHEY and CDR2 SVGAGI. CDR3 length equals 13 residues. The CDR3 region is CASSYSEGNGYTF. The CDR3 coding sequence is TGTGCCAGCAGTTATTCCGAAGGGAATGGCTACACCTTC.

This chain joins TRBV27 and TRBJ1-2; TRBD1 aligns across 7 bases. The CDR3 extends over 13 amino acids. Germline V gives CDR1 MNHEY, CDR2 SMNVEV (reference sequence). Trimming cost V 5 bases and J 4 bases; bases outside gene matches: 4. The chain's CDR3 is CASSLGQSYGYTF. The CDR3 nucleotides read TGTGCCAGCAGTCTGGGACAGAGCTATGGCTACACCTTC.

The V and J genes are TRBV7-2 and TRBJ2-2; a possible D gene is TRBD2 (6 bases). CDR1 is SGHTA and CDR2 is FQGNSA in the germline V gene. The CDR3 runs to 17 residues. Trimming cost V 5 bases and J 0 bases, with 16 bases left between them. The CDR3 sequence: CASSPRASAANTGELFF. Written as DNA, the CDR3 is TGTGCCAGCAGCCCTCGGGCTAGCGCAGCGAACACCGGGGAGCTGTTTTTT.

V and J are TRBV5-4 and TRBJ2-1; no firm D call. V shed 4 bases and J shed 10 bases, with 12 bases lying between them. The CDR3 has 12 residues. Germline V lookup: CDR1 SGHNT, CDR2 YYREEE (reference sequence). The CDR3 here is CASSLAPSEQFF. CDR3 in DNA: TGTGCCAGCAGCCTGGCACCGAGCGAGCAGTTCTTC.

The V and J genes are TRBV5-6 and TRBJ1-6; D is undetermined. Germline V gene lookup returns CDR1 SGHDT and CDR2 YYEEEE. V lost 1 base and J 5 bases, leaving 7 bases between the germline ends. This CDR3 region has 14 residues. The DNA for the CDR3 is TGTGCCAGCAGCTTGCCGTTCGATAATTCACCCCTCCACTTT. Protein: CASSLPFDNSPLHF.

The J gene is TRBJ2-7, the V gene TRBV7-6, with 7 bases identical to TRBD1. V shed 4 bases and J 4 bases; nucleotides not matched to a gene: 4. This CDR3 contains 13 residues. In germline, CDR1 is SGHVS, CDR2 FNYEAQ. The CDR3 sequence: CASSSGTVYEQYF. CDR3 DNA: TGTGCCAGCAGCTCCGGGACAGTTTACGAGCAGTACTTC.

This chain uses TRBV5-6 with TRBJ1-2; the match to TRBD1 covers 7 bases. Germline assignment: CDR1 SGHDT and CDR2 YYEEEE. V gave up 4 bases and J gave up 7 bases; unmatched junction bases: 25. The CDR3 runs to 19 residues. CDR3 residues: CASSPARQGGGVPGGGYTF. CDR3 nucleotides: TGTGCCAGCAGCCCGGCCCGACAGGGCGGAGGAGTCCCGGGAGGTGGCTACACCTTC.

This clone occurred once. The V gene is TRBV28, the J gene TRBJ1-2; D might be TRBD1 (5 bases). Trimming took 3 bases from V and 5 from J, leaving 13 bases between them. This CDR3 has 14 residues. Germline lookup yields CDR1 MDHEN and CDR2 SYDVKM. The DNA for the CDR3 is TGTGCCAGCAGTTTCCTCCAGGGTGGGTATGGCTACACCTTC. Translation gives CASSFLQGGYGYTF.

This chain links TRBV6-5 with TRBJ1-1; D not certain. CDR1 is MNHEY and CDR2 is SVGAGI in the germline V gene. V was trimmed by 0 bases and J by 1 base, leaving 6 bases between them. The CDR3 is made up of 14 amino acids. The DNA of the CDR3 is TGTGCCAGCAGTTACTCCCCGCAGAACACTGAAGCTTTCTTT. Its translation is CASSYSPQNTEAFF.

The V and J genes are TRBV2 and TRBJ2-6; 12 nucleotides agree with TRBD1. Germline loops: CDR1 SNHLY, CDR2 FYNNEI. The CDR3 length is 20 residues. J was trimmed by 4 bases and V by 3 bases; bases with no gene match: 13. CDR3 in DNA: TGTGCCAGCAGTGACGGGGGGACAGGGGGCGCGATATCCGGGGCCAACGTCCTGACTTTC. Translating gives CASSDGGTGGAISGANVLTF.

The chain carries TRBV27 and TRBJ1-4, with TRBD1 matching over 8 bases. The length of the CDR3 is 13 residues. The germline V gene has CDR1 MNHEY and CDR2 SMNVEV (reference sequence). Trimming cost V 6 bases and J 7 bases; bases outside gene matches: 4. The CDR3 DNA reads TGTGCCAGCAGCCGGACAGGGTTTGAAAAACTGTTTTTT. Amino acids: CASSRTGFEKLFF.

The chain links TRBV19 to TRBJ2-7, with D tentatively TRBD1 or TRBD2 (5 bases each). The CDR3 totals 14 residues. V was clipped by 5 bases and J by 2 bases, with 13 bases between them. Germline lookup yields CDR1 LNHDA and CDR2 SQIVND (reference sequence). The CDR3 DNA follows: TGTGCCAGTAGTCACGGGGACGGACCCTACGAGCAGTACTTC. This translates into CASSHGDGPYEQYF.

This clone appeared a single time. This rearrangement joins TRBV11-2 to TRBJ2-6; D unresolved. V lost 1 base and J lost 1, with 5 bases in between. In germline, CDR1 is SGHAT, CDR2 FQNNGV. This CDR3 has 15 residues. CDR3 sequence (DNA): TGTGCCAGCAGCTTAGCCGTTTCTGGGGCCAACGTCCTGACTTTC. Amino acids: CASSLAVSGANVLTF.

This clone has only one observation. The chain combines TRBV28 with TRBJ2-5; D may correspond to TRBD1 or TRBD2 (5 bases each). The germline V gene encodes CDR1 MDHEN and CDR2 SYDVKM. This CDR3 has 15 amino acids. Trimming removed 2 bases at V and 7 bases at J, with 17 bases between. For the CDR3, the DNA is TGTGCCAGCAGTTTAGATCCAGGGATAGGAGGGACCCAGTACTTC. Amino acids: CASSLDPGIGGTQYF.

The rearrangement links TRBV7-9 to TRBJ2-3, with 9 bases that match TRBD1. The CDR3 length is 15 residues. V was clipped by 3 bases and J by 2 bases; unmatched bases: 3. Germline V lookup: CDR1 SEHNR, CDR2 FQNEAQ (reference sequence). CDR3 nucleotides: TGTGCCAGCAGCTTTGACAGGGGGAACACAGATACGCAGTATTTT. It translates to CASSFDRGNTDTQYF.

V is TRBV7-9 and J is TRBJ1-4, with 11 bases identical to TRBD1. CDR1 is SEHNR, CDR2 FQNEAQ, per germline (reference sequence). J was trimmed by 6 bases and V by 5 bases; bases with no gene match: 2. The CDR3 sequence is 14 residues long. The CDR3 sequence is CASSLGQGDEKLFF. In nucleotides, the CDR3 is TGTGCCAGCAGCCTGGGACAGGGGGATGAAAAACTGTTTTTT.

The J gene is TRBJ1-1, the V gene TRBV9; a weak D match, TRBD1 (5 bases). V was pared by 0 bases and J by 3 bases, with 18 bases between. CDR3 length: 17 amino acids. Germline assignment: CDR1 SGDLS and CDR2 YYNGEE. CDR3 DNA sequence: TGTGCCAGCAGCGTAGAGGGCAGGGCGTATTGGGACACTGAAGCTTTCTTT. Its protein product is CASSVEGRAYWDTEAFF. Variable domain in full (rest from reference TRBV9 and TRBJ1-1): DSGVTQTPKHLITATGQRVTLRCSPRSGDLSVYWYQQSLDQGLQFLIQYYNGEERAKGNILERFSAQQFPDLHSELNLSSLELGDSALYFCASSVEGRAYWDTEAFFGQGTRLTVV.